These T cell receptor beta chains were read from a single sample in a study of T cell clones after liver transplantation. Sequencing used immunoSEQ multiplex PCR; TCRdb keeps in-frame clones, though not all of them. The sample has tens of thousands of clones; under 85% are singletons. Sequenced here: CD4+ T cells from blood, sampled at the 22-month timepoint. The receptor set was obtained from a human patient who received a liver transplant. Part of the T cell pool may stem from the graft donor. The CDR3 runs from the conserved cysteine through the conserved F or W. D genes are given only for firm matches. The size field is filled for only some rows; it gives once, few, many or a size class.

V	J	D	size	DNA	CDR3
TRBV7-2	TRBJ2-2	.	.	TGTGCCAGCAGCTTAGCCTTGGGGGGTTCCGGGGAGCTGTTTTTT	CASSLALGGSGELFF
TRBV7-3	TRBJ2-5	.	.	TGTGCCAGCAGAGCCCGAGAGACCCAGTACTTC	CASRARETQYF
TRBV30	TRBJ1-3	.	.	TGTGCCTGGAGCATATCTGGGGGTGGAAACACCATATATTTT	CAWSISGGGNTIYF
TRBV6-6	TRBJ2-7	.	few	TGTGCCAGCAGTCTAAAGACCTACGAGCAGTACTTC	CASSLKTYEQYF
TRBV21-1	TRBJ2-7	.	.	TGTGCCAGCAGCGCCCAGGGACAGTTAAGCTCCTACGAGCAGTACTTC	CASSAQGQLSSYEQYF
TRBV11-2	TRBJ2-5	.	.	TGTGCCAGCAGCTTAAATCAAGAGACCCAGTACTTC	CASSLNQETQYF
TRBV7-7	TRBJ2-5	.	.	TGTGCTAGCAGCTTACAGGGTACGGAGACCCAGTACTTC	CASSLQGTETQYF
TRBV7-8	TRBJ2-1	.	.	TGTGCCAGCAGCCCGAGCCGTCGCGGTTCCTACAATGAGCAGTTCTTC	CASSPSRRGSYNEQFF
TRBV2	TRBJ2-7	.	.	TGTGCCAGCAGGGTCCCCTTCTACGAGCAGTACTTC	CASRVPFYEQYF
TRBV19	TRBJ2-5	.	.	TGTGCCAGTAGTGAGGGTGGGAGGCAAGAGACCCAGTACTTC	CASSEGGRQETQYF
TRBV15	TRBJ2-1	.	.	TGTGCCACCAGCAGAGTGGTGCATGGGGCATCCTACAATGAGCAGTTCTTC	CATSRVVHGASYNEQFF
TRBV28	TRBJ1-2	.	few	TGTGCCAGCAGAATGGGGGGGGCTAACTATGGCTACACCTTC	CASRMGGANYGYTF
TRBV5-1	TRBJ2-7	.	.	TGCGCCAGCAGCTTGAATACCGGGACATCCTACGAGCAGTACTTC	CASSLNTGTSYEQYF
TRBV19	TRBJ2-3	.	few	TGTGCCAGTAGTACCTCGAGGGGAGGTACGCAGTATTTT	CASSTSRGGTQYF
TRBV2	TRBJ2-7	.	many	TGTGCCAGCAGTGAATGGTACAGCTCCTACGAGCAGTACTTC	CASSEWYSSYEQYF
TRBV5-1	TRBJ1-1	.	.	TGCGCCAGCAGCTTGGATGGGGCGGACACTGAAGCTTTCTTT	CASSLDGADTEAFF
TRBV29-1	TRBJ1-1	.	.	TGCAGCGTTGAGTCGGACAACACTGAAGCTTTCTTT	CSVESDNTEAFF
TRBV10-3	TRBJ1-1	.	.	TGTGCCATCAGTGTGGGAGGGGAGAACACTGAAGCTTTCTTT	CAISVGGENTEAFF
TRBV4-1	TRBJ1-4	.	.	TGCGCCAGCAGCCACCCTTCTGGGGGTTATAATGAAAAACTGTTTTTT	CASSHPSGGYNEKLFF
TRBV19	TRBJ2-2	TRBD1	.	TGTGCCAGCCGACCGGGACAGGGGTTCGGGGAGCTGTTTTTT	CASRPGQGFGELFF
TRBV5-1	TRBJ2-5	.	.	TGCGCCAGCAGCTTGACGGACCCCAGATCAGAGACCCAGTACTTC	CASSLTDPRSETQYF
TRBV11-2	TRBJ2-7	.	.	TGTGCCAGCAGCGAGGGAAGACTAGTCTCCTACGAGCAGTACTTC	CASSEGRLVSYEQYF
TRBV2	TRBJ2-3	.	.	TGTGCCAGCCAAGGGGCGATGAGTACAGATACGCAGTATTTT	CASQGAMSTDTQYF
TRBV27	TRBJ1-6	.	few	TGTGCCAGCAGTCCTTCCTCTCCCCGCAATTCACCCCTCCACTTT	CASSPSSPRNSPLHF
TRBV5-1	TRBJ1-2	TRBD1	.	TGCGCCAGCAGCCCCGGACAGGGGGAGGCCCTATATGGCTACACCTTC	CASSPGQGEALYGYTF
TRBV19	TRBJ1-5	.	.	TGTGCCAGTAAATCAGACAGTCTCAGCAATCAGCCCCAGCATTTT	CASKSDSLSNQPQHF
TRBV5-1	TRBJ2-1	.	.	TGCGCCAGCAGCTTGGACAGTATTCGGAATGAGCAGTTCTTC	CASSLDSIRNEQFF
TRBV5-1	TRBJ2-7	.	.	TGCGCCAGCAGCTTAAACAGATACTACGAGCAGTACTTC	CASSLNRYYEQYF
TRBV28	TRBJ1-6	.	.	TGTGCCAGCAGTTTAGGGCAGAATAATTCACCCCTCCACTTT	CASSLGQNNSPLHF
TRBV7-2	TRBJ2-1	.	once	TGTGCCAGCAGCTTTTTGCAGGAGCAGTTCTTC	CASSFLQEQFF
TRBV7-9	TRBJ2-1	TRBD2	.	TGTGCCAGCAGCTCAACGGTCAGCGGGGGAATTAACAATGAGCAGTTCTTC	CASSSTVSGGINNEQFF
TRBV25-1	TRBJ1-2	.	once	TGTGCCAGCAGTGAAACACGGCTGGACTATGGCTACACCTTC	CASSETRLDYGYTF
TRBV18	TRBJ2-7	TRBD1	few	TGTGCCAGCTCAGCAACGGGACAGGGAGCCCCCTACGAGCAGTACTTC	CASSATGQGAPYEQYF
TRBV27	TRBJ2-4	.	.	TGTGCCAGCAGTATCTTATCAGGGAGTAGGAACATTCAGTACTTC	CASSILSGSRNIQYF
TRBV5-6	TRBJ1-2	.	.	TGTGCCAGCAGCGTGGCGGGACGGATATCCGGGGACTATGGCTACACCTTC	CASSVAGRISGDYGYTF
TRBV19	TRBJ2-7	TRBD2	.	TGTGCCAGTAGCACTAGCGGCTACGAGCAGTACTTC	CASSTSGYEQYF
TRBV5-1	TRBJ2-7	.	.	TGCGCCAGCAGCCCTTATGACGGCTCCTACGAGCAGTACTTC	CASSPYDGSYEQYF
TRBV19	TRBJ2-3	TRBD2	.	TGTGCCAGTAGTATCCGACTAGCGGGGGGAGTAGGCACAGATACGCAGTATTTT	CASSIRLAGGVGTDTQYF
TRBV11-3	TRBJ1-1	.	.	TGTGCCAGCAGCCTCCAAGGGACTGAAGCTTTCTTT	CASSLQGTEAFF
TRBV11-3	TRBJ2-1	.	.	TGTGCCAGCAGCTTAGACAGTAGCGCAGGAAATGAGCAGTTCTTC	CASSLDSSAGNEQFF
TRBV5-5	TRBJ1-3	.	.	TGTGCCAGCAGCTGGGACTCACGTTACTCTGGAAACACCATATATTTT	CASSWDSRYSGNTIYF
TRBV7-2	TRBJ2-3	.	.	TGTGCCAGCAGCCTATTCGGCACAGATACGCAGTATTTT	CASSLFGTDTQYF
TRBV9	TRBJ1-5	.	few	TGTGCCAGCAGCGTAGGGATCTACAGCAATCAGCCCCAGCATTTT	CASSVGIYSNQPQHF
TRBV5-6	TRBJ1-4	TRBD1	.	TGTGCCAGCAGCAGCCCCCGGCAGGGGGCTAATGAAAAACTGTTTTTT	CASSSPRQGANEKLFF
TRBV4-3	TRBJ2-3	TRBD2	.	TGCGCCAGCAGCCAAGAGGCGTCGAGGGAGGGTACGCAGTATTTT	CASSQEASREGTQYF
TRBV5-1	TRBJ1-2	.	.	TGCGCCAGCAGCTTGGCACAAGTCCGGGGAACCTATGGCTACACCTTC	CASSLAQVRGTYGYTF
TRBV5-1	TRBJ2-7	.	few	TGCGCCAGCAGCTTGGGATCAGACGCTTACTACGAGCAGTACTTC	CASSLGSDAYYEQYF